These 32 T cell receptor beta chains came from one sample sequenced in a study of cytomegalovirus exposure and HLA in healthy donors. Repertoires were generated with immunoSEQ multiplex PCR, while TCRdb's copy carries only in-frame clones and drops some. The data show approximately 54,000 clones, roughly 87% seen once. Sequenced input: PBMCs. These receptors came from a woman younger than 30 in good health and CMV-seropositive.

In this sample, this clone turned up once. This chain uses TRBV7-2 with TRBJ1-4, with D maybe TRBD1 (5 bases). Germline lookup yields CDR1 SGHTA and CDR2 FQGNSA. The CDR3 runs 15 residues. Trimming removed 1 base at V and 5 bases at J, with 11 bases between. CDR3: CASSLETGRNEKLFF. The DNA for the CDR3 is TGTGCCAGCAGCTTAGAAACAGGCAGGAATGAAAAACTGTTTTTT.

The rearrangement joins TRBV28 to TRBJ2-7; the match to TRBD2 covers 12 bases. This CDR3 region has 14 residues. Trimming took 6 bases from V and 2 from J; bases not matched to a gene: 2. Germline assignment: CDR1 MDHEN and CDR2 SYDVKM. CDR3 in DNA: TGTGCCAGCAGACTAGCGGGGGGTACCTACGAGCAGTACTTC. Encoded protein: CASRLAGGTYEQYF.

The chain carries TRBV28 and TRBJ2-3, with 7 bases identical to TRBD1. J gave up 4 bases and V 7 bases, and 14 bases lay outside the gene matches. There are 16 residues in the CDR3. Germline loops: CDR1 MDHEN, CDR2 SYDVKM. DNA of the CDR3: TGTGCCAGCATCCAACGACAGGGATCGTCCCCAGATACGCAGTATTTT. Translating gives CASIQRQGSSPDTQYF.

This clone was picked up a small number of times. The chain has TRBV5-4 and TRBJ1-2; 7 bases are a match to TRBD1. This CDR3 is 14 amino acids long. V was pared by 4 bases and J by 4 bases, with 7 bases of the junction left unmatched. Germline V gives CDR1 SGHNT, CDR2 YYREEE (reference sequence). CDR3 residues: CASSAGTAFYGYTF. The CDR3 bases are TGTGCCAGCAGCGCCGGGACAGCCTTCTATGGCTACACCTTC.

The V and J genes are TRBV5-1 and TRBJ1-1, with 9 bases aligning to TRBD1. CDR3 length equals 13 residues. With V trimmed by 2 bases and J by 11 bases, 7 bases remained unmatched. Germline V gives CDR1 SGHRS, CDR2 YFSETQ. DNA for the CDR3: TGCGCCAGCAGCTTCGCGGGGGACAGGGAGGCTTTCTTT. Protein: CASSFAGDREAFF.

This rearrangement joins TRBV7-2 to TRBJ1-3, with D unresolved. This CDR3 has 16 amino acids. Trimming took 5 bases from V and 0 from J, leaving 14 bases between them. Per the germline V gene, CDR1 is SGHTA and CDR2 is FQGNSA. This CDR3 reads CASSLHTPFSGNTIYF. The CDR3 DNA follows: TGTGCCAGCAGCCTCCACACACCGTTCTCTGGAAACACCATATATTTT.

The chain employs TRBV7-9 and TRBJ2-3; tentatively, D is TRBD2 (5 bases). The CDR3 covers 15 residues. Trimming removed 5 bases at V and 2 bases at J, with 14 bases between. Per germline, CDR1 SEHNR and CDR2 FQNEAQ (reference sequence). Written as DNA, the CDR3 is TGTGCCAGCAGCCATACTAGACCCTCCACAGATACGCAGTATTTT. It encodes CASSHTRPSTDTQYF. Drawing the rest from reference TRBV7-9 and TRBJ2-3, the complete variable domain is DTGVSQNPRHKITKRGQNVTFRCDPISEHNRLYWYRQTLGQGPEFLTYFQNEAQLEKSRLLSDRFSAERPKGSFSTLEIQRTEQGDSAMYLCASSHTRPSTDTQYFGPGTRLTVL.

This chain connects TRBV14 to TRBJ2-2; 11 nucleotides agree with TRBD2. Trimming removed 5 bases from V and 2 bases from J; junction bases left unmatched: 7. CDR1 is SGHDN, CDR2 FVKESK, per germline. This CDR3 has 17 amino acids. The DNA of the CDR3 is TGTGCCAGCAGCTCGACTAGCGGGGAGATAAACACCGGGGAGCTGTTTTTT. Translating it yields CASSSTSGEINTGELFF.

The chain couples TRBV6-6 to TRBJ2-7; D is unresolved. V was cut by 6 bases and J by 3 bases, with 6 bases left in between. The CDR3 extends over 11 amino acids. Germline CDR1 MNHNY, CDR2 SVGAGI (reference sequence). For the CDR3, the DNA is TGTGCCAGCAGGTCCAGCTACGAGCAGTACTTC. This translates into CASRSSYEQYF.

Turning to this clone: Relative to the germline gene, one junction end is altered; a read error may explain this. The J gene is TRBJ2-7, the V gene TRBV7-7; 10 bases are a match to TRBD1. This CDR3 comprises 14 residues. Germline CDR1 reads SSHAT; CDR2 reads FNYEAQ (reference sequence). The CDR3 DNA sequence: TGTGCTAGCAGCTCCGGGACAGGGGCCTACGAGCAGTACTTC. Translated: CASSSGTGAYEQYF.

This chain uses TRBV2 with TRBJ2-3; D is unresolved. V lost 7 bases, J lost 3 bases, and 5 bases lay in between. The CDR3 has 11 amino acids. Per germline, CDR1 SNHLY and CDR2 FYNNEI. The CDR3 DNA follows: TGTGCCAGCACTTTGACAGATACGCAGTATTTT. Its translation: CASTLTDTQYF.

V usage is TRBV7-9 and J usage is TRBJ1-2, with D unclear. CDR1 is SEHNR and CDR2 is FQNEAQ in the germline V gene (reference sequence). Trimming pared 4 bases from V and 0 bases from J, leaving 9 bases between. This CDR3 has 14 amino acids. CDR3 region: CASSSIRTNYGYTF. The CDR3, as DNA: TGTGCCAGCAGCTCGATCAGAACTAACTATGGCTACACCTTC.

CDR3 residues: CASRPRTGGTGELFF. In DNA, the CDR3 is TGTGCCAGCAGACCCCGGACAGGGGGCACCGGGGAGCTGTTTTTT. The chain recombines TRBV2 with TRBJ2-2; 10 nucleotides agree with TRBD1. Losses at the gene ends were 6 bases for V and 4 bases for J; bases not matched to a gene: 5. The CDR3 consists of 15 residues. Germline lookup yields CDR1 SNHLY and CDR2 FYNNEI. Together with reference TRBV2 and TRBJ2-2, the CDR3 gives the full variable domain: EPEVTQTPSHQVTQMGQEVILRCVPISNHLYFYWYRQILGQKVEFLVSFYNNEISEKSEIFDDQFSVERPDGSNFTLKIRSTKLEDSAMYFCASRPRTGGTGELFFGEGSRLTVL.

This chain connects TRBV10-3 to TRBJ1-5; TRBD1 matches at 7 bases. Trimming took 4 bases from V and 2 from J; bases not matched to a gene: 2. Germline assignment: CDR1 ENHRY and CDR2 SYGVKD. The CDR3 is made up of 14 amino acids. The CDR3 nucleotides are TGTGCCATCAGTGGGACAGGTGGCAATCAGCCCCAGCATTTT. Its protein is CAISGTGGNQPQHF.

The rearrangement links TRBV28 to TRBJ2-1; TRBD1 matches 7 bases. Germline CDR1 reads MDHEN; CDR2 reads SYDVKM. The CDR3 is made up of 15 amino acids. With 5 bases clipped from V and 5 bases from J, the junction kept 9 bases outside the gene matches. DNA of the CDR3: TGTGCCAGCAGTCAAGACAGGGTAATGAACAATGAGCAGTTCTTC. As protein: CASSQDRVMNNEQFF. Supplemented by reference TRBV28 and TRBJ2-1, the full variable domain reads DVKVTQSSRYLVKRTGEKVFLECVQDMDHENMFWYRQDPGLGLRLIYFSYDVKMKEKGDIPEGYSVSREKKERFSLILESASTNQTSMYLCASSQDRVMNNEQFFGPGTRLTVL.

The chain recombines TRBV2 with TRBJ2-5; 12 nucleotides agree with TRBD2. Germline CDR1 is SNHLY and CDR2 is FYNNEI. CDR3 length: 16 residues. The V gene end was trimmed by 7 bases and the J gene end by 3 bases; junction bases not matched to a gene: 9. CDR3 region: CASKFVGLAGKETQYF. CDR3 DNA sequence: TGTGCCAGCAAGTTTGTAGGACTAGCGGGGAAAGAGACCCAGTACTTC.

The chain employs TRBV11-3 and TRBJ2-1; D is unresolved. CDR1 is SGHNT and CDR2 is YENEEA in the germline V gene. The CDR3 runs 15 residues. V lost 6 bases to trimming and J lost 0 bases, with 12 bases between them. CDR3 sequence: CASSFRASSYNEQFF. The CDR3 region has the DNA TGTGCCAGCAGTTTCCGTGCGAGCTCCTACAATGAGCAGTTCTTC.

Only one count was recorded for this clone. The chain recombines TRBV25-1 with TRBJ1-2; possible D gene TRBD1, 6 bases. Germline V gene lookup returns CDR1 MGHDK and CDR2 SYGVNS. CDR3 size: 18 residues. The V end lost 2 bases, the J end lost 0 bases, and 19 bases lay between the germline ends. CDR3 in amino acids: CASSETHISRTANYGYTF. CDR3 DNA: TGTGCCAGCAGTGAAACCCACATTAGCCGGACAGCTAACTATGGCTACACCTTC.

J is TRBJ1-4 and V is TRBV5-1; unclear D gene. CDR3 length: 16 residues. V shed 3 bases and J shed 5 bases, with 17 bases lying between them. CDR1 is SGHRS, CDR2 YFSETQ, per germline. The CDR3 sequence is CASSYQSGGRNEKLFF. The CDR3 DNA reads as TGCGCCAGCAGCTATCAATCGGGTGGAAGGAATGAAAAACTGTTTTTT.

The CDR3 sequence is CASSLALPTGTFTDTQYF. CDR3 coding DNA: TGTGCCAGCAGCTTGGCGCTTCCAACAGGGACCTTCACAGATACGCAGTATTTT. This chain joins TRBV5-6 and TRBJ2-3, with a weak D call TRBD1 (6 bases). This CDR3 is built from 18 residues. Deletions cut 0 bases from V and 2 bases from J, with 19 bases between. Germline CDR1 and CDR2: SGHDT and YYEEEE.

This chain links TRBV11-1 with TRBJ1-1, with 9 positions matching TRBD1. J lost 5 bases, V lost 6 bases, and 7 bases had no gene match. The germline gives CDR1 SGHAT, CDR2 FQDESV (reference sequence). The CDR3 runs to 14 residues. This chain's CDR3 is CASSRTGGRTEAFF. CDR3 nucleotides: TGTGCCAGCAGTCGAACAGGGGGCAGGACTGAAGCTTTCTTT.

The chain has TRBV5-4 and TRBJ1-6; D possibly corresponds to TRBD1 (6 bases). Trimming left V 4 bases short and J 7 bases short, with 15 bases between. This CDR3 has 15 amino acids. Per the germline V gene, CDR1 is SGHNT and CDR2 is YYREEE (reference sequence). The CDR3 DNA is TGTGCCAGCAGCCTCGACAGGAGAGGGAATTCACCCCTCCACTTT. This sequence encodes CASSLDRRGNSPLHF.

The V gene is TRBV28, the J gene TRBJ2-7; 7 bases map to TRBD2. Germline trimming cut 7 bases from V and 1 base from J; bases unmatched to any gene: 7. The CDR3 has 14 residues. Per the germline V gene, CDR1 is MDHEN and CDR2 is SYDVKM. For the CDR3, the DNA is TGTGCCAGCAAACGAGCGGGGTTTTCCTACGAGCAGTACTTC. Translated: CASKRAGFSYEQYF.

The chain combines TRBV5-1 with TRBJ2-1, with 10 bases fitting TRBD2. Germline assignment: CDR1 SGHRS and CDR2 YFSETQ. V was pared by 1 base and J by 0 bases, with 10 bases of the junction left unmatched. The CDR3 loop spans 19 amino acids. CDR3 sequence reads: CASSLKASGGLSSYNEQFF. Written as DNA, the CDR3 is TGCGCCAGCAGCTTGAAGGCTAGCGGGGGACTCAGCTCCTACAATGAGCAGTTCTTC.

The chain employs TRBV19 and TRBJ1-3; the D is unclear. The CDR3 consists of 16 residues. Germline V CDR1 and CDR2: LNHDA, SQIVND (reference sequence). Trimming removed 10 bases at V and 2 bases at J, with 21 bases between. The CDR3 is CATSSPGQYAGNTIYF. The DNA of the CDR3 is TGTGCCACATCCTCCCCTGGGCAGTACGCTGGAAACACCATATATTTT.

The V call is TRBV13, the J call TRBJ2-7, with TRBD2 matching 14 bases. J lost 9 bases, V lost 5 bases, and 12 bases had no gene match. Germline CDR1 PRHDT, CDR2 FYEKMQ (reference sequence). The CDR3 has 16 residues. The DNA for the CDR3 is TGTGCCAGCAGCGACTCCCGGACTAGCGGGGGGACGGGGCAGTACTTC. Translating it yields CASSDSRTSGGTGQYF. Combining the CDR3 with reference TRBV13 and TRBJ2-7 gives the whole variable domain AAGVIQSPRHLIKEKRETATLKCYPIPRHDTVYWYQQGPGQDPQFLISFYEKMQSDKGSIPDRFSAQQFSDYHSELNMSSLELGDSALYFCASSDSRTSGGTGQYFGPGTRLTVT.

The V gene is TRBV2, the J gene TRBJ1-2; possibly TRBD1 for D (5 bases). V was cut by 7 bases and J by 4 bases, with 16 bases left in between. This CDR3 is built from 14 residues. CDR1 and CDR2 from the germline V gene are SNHLY and FYNNEI. The CDR3 bases are TGTGCCAGCAAAGGGAGGGGCCACAGCTATGGCTACACCTTC. This translates into CASKGRGHSYGYTF.

The rearrangement joins TRBV2 to TRBJ2-3, with D possibly being TRBD1 (5 bases). From germline, CDR1 is SNHLY and CDR2 FYNNEI. CDR3 length: 13 residues. V lost 7 bases to trimming and J lost 4 bases, with 12 bases between them. This CDR3 reads CASKTEGADTQYF. CDR3 DNA: TGTGCCAGCAAGACCGAAGGGGCAGATACGCAGTATTTT. The full variable domain, rest sourced from reference TRBV2 and TRBJ2-3, is EPEVTQTPSHQVTQMGQEVILRCVPISNHLYFYWYRQILGQKVEFLVSFYNNEISEKSEIFDDQFSVERPDGSNFTLKIRSTKLEDSAMYFCASKTEGADTQYFGPGTRLTVL.

The chain recombines TRBV30 with TRBJ1-1; TRBD1 matches 7 bases. The germline V gene encodes CDR1 GTSNPN and CDR2 SVGIG (reference sequence). This CDR3 contains 14 residues. The junction had 10 bases not matched to a gene; V was cut back by 3 bases and J by 6 bases. CDR3 sequence reads: CAWSASTGLPEAFF. The CDR3 DNA sequence: TGTGCCTGGAGCGCCTCGACAGGGCTCCCTGAAGCTTTCTTT.

V is TRBV11-2 and J is TRBJ1-1; 7 bases match TRBD1. The CDR3 runs to 16 residues. V shed 5 bases, J shed 0 bases, and the junction held 9 bases outside the gene matches. Germline V gene sequence: CDR1 SGHAT, CDR2 FQNNGV. The CDR3 loop reads CASSELTGQLNTEAFF. The CDR3 DNA sequence: TGTGCCAGCAGCGAGCTTACGGGACAGCTGAACACTGAAGCTTTCTTT.

V and J are TRBV5-1 and TRBJ1-1, with D possibly matching TRBD1 (5 bases). Germline assignment: CDR1 SGHRS and CDR2 YFSETQ. The CDR3 has 13 amino acids. V gave up 5 bases and J gave up 4 bases, with 12 bases separating them. CDR3 protein: CASRAGVTTEAFF. The CDR3 DNA sequence: TGCGCCAGCAGGGCGGGGGTCACCACTGAAGCTTTCTTT.

This chain uses TRBV30 with TRBJ2-3; maybe TRBD2 (6 bases). V was cut by 3 bases and J by 2 bases, with 15 bases left in between. The CDR3 spans 15 residues. Looked up from germline, CDR1 is GTSNPN and CDR2 is SVGIG (reference sequence). The CDR3 DNA reads as TGTGCCTGGAGACGGCCAGGGAGGCCCACAGATACGCAGTATTTT. It encodes CAWRRPGRPTDTQYF.